This T cell receptor beta chain came from a study of T cell responses to AZD1222 COVID-19 vaccine (dated by TCRdb to the early 2020s). In the study overall: AZD1222 recipients given second doses at about 4 weeks or at about 12 weeks were pooled, since spike-specific TCR depth and breadth were not found to differ between the two schedules. Trial participants were enrolled by age into 18-55, 56-69 and 70-plus year subgroups, with roughly 150, 30 and 60 TCR-sequenced participants respectively. TCR sequencing covered more than 230 trial participants: about 210 given two doses of AZD1222 and about 26 given two doses of MenACWY control vaccine. Study-level results and caveats: Because no samples from the day 14 peak response were available, repertoires could be characterized only after the peak T cell response. The 56-69-year group was small, and its depth increase did not reach significance, likely because of low power. Spike-specific TCR breadth and depth rose significantly after two AZD1222 doses compared with day 0 and with MenACWY recipients. Conclusions about previously exposed vaccinees are limited, since just a handful of AZD1222 recipients were seropositive for SARS-CoV-2 at baseline. Participants were mostly white British, with more females than males. The authors suggested clonal diversity may have been underestimated. Reportedly, almost half of the unique spike-specific TCRs recognized epitopes lying outside the regions that are mutated in the B.1.351 and B.1.1.7 variants. The whole spike protein was spanned by vaccine-associated CD4 TCRs, and dominant responses were seen in regions 160-218 and 743-854.

The CDR3 regions of human TCRbeta chains were analyzed by immunosequencing. Turning to the authors' computational methods: TCRs in the repertoires were matched against a reference library of SARS-CoV-2-specific TCRs that had been generated with the MIRA antigen-specificity platform. Breadth was defined as the fraction of unique TCRs that were SARS-CoV-2-associated, and depth was defined as the fraction of total T cells that were SARS-CoV-2-associated. Using the MIRA data, each spike-specific TCR was assigned both to the spike region to which the TCR was reactive and to a CD4 or CD8 class. Log10-transformed breadth and depth values were compared by one-way ANOVA with Sidak's multiple comparisons tests. Not all clones reach the TCRdb copy of this immuneACCESS table, which keeps in-frame sequences only. Checked studies attribute under half of the gap to unresolved V genes and leave the rest unexplained. The D gene and trimming were derived from the DNA, and the V and J assignments and clone size from that table. The sample table holds around 67,000 clones, of which about 85% were seen once. 21% of the sample belongs to the ten largest clones.

In the case of this clone: Its antigen remains undetermined. Base qualities are not at hand, and no much larger clone is one base apart.

The meaning of the sample's time point label: baseline before first vaccination. Vaccinee samples were obtained from the UK trials COV001 and COV002, which included a single-blind randomized controlled phase 2/3 trial of AZD1222 (ChAdOx1 nCoV-19) in healthy adults. For TCRbeta chain sequencing, PBMC samples from trial participants were taken at day 0 and at day 28 after the second dose. V is pared back by 0 bases and J by 5 bases, with 10 bases lying between the germline termini. The germline V gene supplies CDR1 SGHAT and CDR2 FQNNGV. There are 15 amino acids in the CDR3, from cysteine to phenylalanine inclusive. The DNA shown is the 45-base CDR3, in frame from base 1.

The source is an adult in good health. The input for sequencing was peripheral blood, taken on day 0 of AZD1222 vaccination. This chain joins TRBV11-2 to TRBJ2-2, with the D gene not clear enough to name. The CDR3: CASSLDHRSTGELFF. The DNA reads as follows: TGTGCCAGCAGCTTAGATCACCGATCAACCGGGGAGCTGTTTTTT.